One and the same sample provided the 22 T cell receptor beta chains below, sequenced in a study of blood T cell repertoires in COVID-19. Generated by immunoSEQ multiplex PCR, the TCRdb table keeps only in-frame clones and is missing some. Of under 30,000 clones listed, about four fifths are singletons. Sequencing input: peripheral blood. All receptors derive from a man of 80 years or more with active COVID-19.

J is TRBJ2-1 and V is TRBV29-1; 11 bases fit TRBD1. Losses at the gene ends were 6 bases for V and 2 bases for J; bases not matched to a gene: 9. CDR3 size: 16 residues. Germline CDR1 is SQVTM and CDR2 is ANQGSEA. CDR3: CSVEPGTGGAYNEQFF. DNA for the CDR3: TGCAGCGTGGAACCCGGGACAGGGGGAGCCTACAATGAGCAGTTCTTC.

V is TRBV5-1 and J is TRBJ2-3, with TRBD1 identical over 9 bases. This CDR3 has 15 amino acids. With 4 bases clipped from V and 2 bases from J, the junction kept 5 bases outside the gene matches. Germline V gene data show CDR1 as SGHRS and CDR2 as YFSETQ. The CDR3 sequence: CASSTDRGYTDTQYF. The CDR3 region has the DNA TGCGCCAGCAGCACGGACAGGGGTTACACAGATACGCAGTATTTT.

This clone was counted once. The V call is TRBV6-5, the J call TRBJ2-7, with D perhaps TRBD1 (5 bases). CDR1 MNHEY and CDR2 SVGAGI come from the germline V gene. There are 15 residues in the CDR3. The ends were cut back, 7 bases at V and 5 bases at J, with 21 bases in the middle. The CDR3 is CASKQTQGTIHEQYF. The CDR3 coding sequence is TGTGCCAGCAAGCAGACCCAGGGTACGATCCACGAGCAGTACTTC.

This rearrangement joins TRBV3-1 (or the pseudogene TRBV3-2) to TRBJ1-3, with D perhaps TRBD1 (6 bases). The ends were cut back, 4 bases at V and 1 base at J, with 14 bases in the middle. Germline CDR1 is LGHDT and CDR2 is YNNKEL (reference sequence). This CDR3 contains 16 residues. The CDR3 loop is CASSPGGQISGNTIYF. The CDR3 DNA sequence: TGTGCCAGCAGCCCCGGAGGACAGATTTCTGGAAACACCATATATTTT.

The V call is TRBV9, the J call TRBJ2-7; tentative D call: TRBD1 (7 bases). V was pared by 3 bases and J by 2 bases, with 12 bases between. CDR3 length: 14 residues. Germline CDR1 reads SGDLS; CDR2 reads YYNGEE. CDR3 in amino acids: CASSARDSPYEQYF. The CDR3 DNA reads TGTGCCAGCAGCGCGCGGGACAGCCCCTACGAGCAGTACTTC.

The rearrangement links TRBV30 to TRBJ1-2; D is ambiguous. CDR3 size: 13 residues. Looked up from germline, CDR1 is GTSNPN and CDR2 is SVGIG (reference sequence). Trimming left V 4 bases short and J 6 bases short, with 15 bases between. The chain's CDR3 is CAWKNLAANGYTF. The CDR3 bases are TGTGCCTGGAAGAACCTTGCGGCGAATGGCTACACCTTC.

The table lists this clone with a count of one. V usage is TRBV15 and J usage is TRBJ1-6; D call uncertain. CDR3 length: 15 residues. CDR1 LNHNV and CDR2 YYDKDF come from the germline V gene (reference sequence). Between the trimmed V and J ends, which lost 3 bases and 6 bases, there was a span of 12 bases. The CDR3 nucleotides are TGTGCCACCAGCAGGGAAACGAGGATTAATTCACCCCTCCACTTT. Translating it yields CATSRETRINSPLHF.

The V call is TRBV3-1 (or the pseudogene TRBV3-2), the J call TRBJ2-2, with D possibly being TRBD1 (5 bases). V was pared by 9 bases and J by 1 base, with 12 bases between. Germline CDR1 reads LGHDT; CDR2 reads YNNKEL (reference sequence). The CDR3 length is 14 residues. The DNA of the CDR3 is TGTGCCAGTATGTACACAGGGAACACCGGGGAGCTGTTTTTT. Its translation is CASMYTGNTGELFF.

The V gene is TRBV7-9, the J gene TRBJ1-1; D is ambiguous. This CDR3 comprises 14 residues. Trimming took 1 base from V and 1 from J, leaving 7 bases between them. Looked up from germline, CDR1 is SEHNR and CDR2 is FQNEAQ (reference sequence). Written as DNA, the CDR3 is TGTGCCAGCAGCTTAGAATTGGCGAACACTGAAGCTTTCTTT. It specifies CASSLELANTEAFF.

This clone was detected a few times. The chain joins TRBV5-1 to TRBJ2-3; D unclear. CDR1 is SGHRS and CDR2 is YFSETQ in the germline V gene. V lost 6 bases to trimming and J lost 4 bases, with 12 bases between them. CDR3 length: 13 amino acids. CDR3 residues: CASTRHLPDTQYF. CDR3 nucleotides: TGCGCCAGCACCCGACACCTCCCAGATACGCAGTATTTT.

This rearrangement joins TRBV27 to TRBJ2-2, with D perhaps matching TRBD1 (5 bases). CDR1 and CDR2 (germline): MNHEY, SMNVEV (reference sequence). This CDR3 is built from 14 residues. The V end was cut by 2 bases, the J end by 5 bases, with 9 bases between. The CDR3 loop reads CASSLQGRTGELFF. The DNA for the CDR3 is TGTGCCAGCAGTTTACAGGGAAGGACCGGGGAGCTGTTTTTT.

The chain links TRBV4-1 to TRBJ2-3; D is perhaps TRBD1 (5 bases). Germline V CDR1 and CDR2: MGHRA, YSYEKL. This CDR3 has 17 amino acids. The V and J ends lost 2 bases and 4 bases respectively, with 19 bases between them. In nucleotides, the CDR3 is TGCGCCAGCAGCCAAAGCAGGACACCAAATTTCCCAGATACGCAGTATTTT. Encoded protein: CASSQSRTPNFPDTQYF.

The chain combines TRBV30 with TRBJ1-4, with no clear D. From germline, CDR1 is GTSNPN and CDR2 SVGIG (reference sequence). The germline V and J ends were trimmed by 1 base and 6 bases, with 9 bases remaining between them. The CDR3 has 13 amino acids. The CDR3 reads CAWSGLSDEKLFF. For the CDR3, the DNA is TGTGCCTGGAGTGGACTGTCGGATGAAAAACTGTTTTTT.

The J gene is TRBJ1-5, the V gene TRBV18; D is perhaps TRBD1 (6 bases). V was clipped by 5 bases and J by 1 base, with 12 bases between them. This CDR3 is 15 amino acids long. Germline CDR1 reads KGHSH; CDR2 reads LQKENI. The CDR3 DNA reads as TGTGCCAGCTCAGGGGGACAAGTCAGCAATCAGCCCCAGCATTTT. Encoded protein: CASSGGQVSNQPQHF.

V and J are TRBV29-1 and TRBJ2-1; D is unresolved. This CDR3 comprises 12 residues. The V gene lost 6 bases and the J gene lost 6 bases, with 12 bases spanning the gap. Germline lookup yields CDR1 SQVTM and CDR2 ANQGSEA. The CDR3 DNA reads as TGCAGCGTATTGGGCCGGTCCAATGAGCAGTTCTTC. Residues: CSVLGRSNEQFF.

The chain is built from TRBV30 and TRBJ1-1; TRBD1 matches at 10 bases. Unmatched junction bases numbered 6, after V lost 3 bases and J lost 5 bases. This CDR3 comprises 14 residues. Germline V gene sequence: CDR1 GTSNPN, CDR2 SVGIG (reference sequence). The CDR3: CAWRKDRGGTEAFF. Written as DNA, the CDR3 is TGTGCCTGGAGGAAGGACAGGGGGGGGACTGAAGCTTTCTTT.

The chain has TRBV5-4 and TRBJ2-5; a possible D gene is TRBD1 (6 bases). The CDR3 covers 16 residues. Trimming pared 3 bases from V and 2 bases from J, leaving 17 bases between. The germline CDR1 and CDR2 sequences are SGHNT and YYREEE (reference sequence). The CDR3 DNA is TGTGCCAGCAGCTCGACAGGAGAGAGACGACAAGAGACCCAGTACTTC. This translates into CASSSTGERRQETQYF.

The chain combines TRBV15 with TRBJ1-2, with 7 bases lining up with TRBD1. CDR3 length equals 15 residues. Germline values: CDR1 LNHNV, CDR2 YYDKDF (reference sequence). Trimming removed 3 bases from V and 6 bases from J; junction bases left unmatched: 10. In DNA form, the CDR3 reads TGTGCCACCAGCAGGAGACAGGGTGTATCGGATGGCTACACCTTC. This encodes CATSRRQGVSDGYTF.

This chain uses TRBV6-5 with TRBJ1-1; possibly TRBD1 for D (5 bases). The CDR3 runs 13 residues. The germline V and J ends were trimmed by 6 bases and 3 bases, with 11 bases remaining between them. In germline, CDR1 is MNHEY, CDR2 SVGAGI. Written as DNA, the CDR3 is TGTGCCAGCAGGCCAGGGAGGTACACTGAAGCTTTCTTT. Protein sequence: CASRPGRYTEAFF.

This clone has more than one count but fewer than ten. The rearrangement links TRBV19 to TRBJ2-7; 8 bases are shared with TRBD1. The CDR3 covers 15 residues. Germline values: CDR1 LNHDA, CDR2 SQIVND (reference sequence). V lost 6 bases to trimming and J lost 0 bases; unmatched junction nucleotides: 7. The CDR3 bases are TGTGCCAGTAGCCTCTCGGGACAGGCCTCCTACGAGCAGTACTTC. It is translated as CASSLSGQASYEQYF.

This rearrangement joins TRBV18 to TRBJ2-2; TRBD2 matches at 12 bases. This CDR3 comprises 18 residues. CDR1 and CDR2 (germline): KGHSH, LQKENI. Trimming at V came to 3 bases and at J to 5 bases, leaving 10 bases not matched to a gene. This CDR3 is CASSPRTSGALETGELFF. The CDR3 DNA is TGTGCCAGCTCACCGAGGACTAGCGGGGCGTTGGAGACCGGGGAGCTGTTTTTT.

In its sample, this clone was seen once. V is TRBV5-6 and J is TRBJ1-2; 8 nucleotides line up with TRBD1. The germline CDR1 and CDR2 sequences are SGHDT and YYEEEE. V was pared by 3 bases and J by 3 bases, with 10 bases of the junction left unmatched. This CDR3 has 16 amino acids. As DNA, the CDR3 is TGTGCCAGCAGCTCACCTACAGGGGGTCCTTACTATGGCTACACCTTC. Amino acid sequence: CASSSPTGGPYYGYTF.